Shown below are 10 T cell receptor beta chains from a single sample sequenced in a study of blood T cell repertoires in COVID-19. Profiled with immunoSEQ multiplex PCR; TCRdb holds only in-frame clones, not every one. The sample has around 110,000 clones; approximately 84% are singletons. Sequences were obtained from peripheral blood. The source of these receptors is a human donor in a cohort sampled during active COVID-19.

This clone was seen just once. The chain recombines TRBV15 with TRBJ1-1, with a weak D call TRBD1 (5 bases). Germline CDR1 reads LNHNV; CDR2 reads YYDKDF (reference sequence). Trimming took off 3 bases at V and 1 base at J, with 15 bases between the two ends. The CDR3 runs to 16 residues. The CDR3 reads CATSSRQQETNTEAFF. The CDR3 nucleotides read TGTGCCACCAGCAGCCGACAACAGGAAACGAACACTGAAGCTTTCTTT.

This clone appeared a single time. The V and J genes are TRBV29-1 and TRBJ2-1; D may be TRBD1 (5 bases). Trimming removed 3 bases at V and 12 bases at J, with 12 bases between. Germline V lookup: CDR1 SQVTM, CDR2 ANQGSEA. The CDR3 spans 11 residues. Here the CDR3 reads CSVDTGPGQFF. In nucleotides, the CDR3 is TGCAGCGTTGACACAGGCCCAGGGCAGTTCTTC.

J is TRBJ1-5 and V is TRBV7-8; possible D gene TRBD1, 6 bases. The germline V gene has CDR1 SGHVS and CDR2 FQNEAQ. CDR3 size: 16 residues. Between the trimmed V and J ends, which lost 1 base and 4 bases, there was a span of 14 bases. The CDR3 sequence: CASSLEGGAPNQPQHF. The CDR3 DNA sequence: TGTGCCAGCAGCTTAGAGGGGGGGGCACCAAATCAGCCCCAGCATTTT.

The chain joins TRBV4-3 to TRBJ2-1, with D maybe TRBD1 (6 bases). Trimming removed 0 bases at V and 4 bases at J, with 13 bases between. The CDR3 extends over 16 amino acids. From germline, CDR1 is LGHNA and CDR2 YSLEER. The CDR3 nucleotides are TGCGCCAGCAGCCAAGATGGGATTACAGGGTACAATGAGCAGTTCTTC. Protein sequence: CASSQDGITGYNEQFF.

CDR3: CASRQSSTDTQYF. CDR3 coding DNA: TGTGCCAGCAGGCAAAGCTCAACAGATACGCAGTATTTT. The chain employs TRBV6-5 and TRBJ2-3; the D is unclear. Trimming removed 6 bases from V and 3 bases from J, with 10 bases in between. Germline loops: CDR1 MNHEY, CDR2 SVGAGI. The CDR3 covers 13 residues.

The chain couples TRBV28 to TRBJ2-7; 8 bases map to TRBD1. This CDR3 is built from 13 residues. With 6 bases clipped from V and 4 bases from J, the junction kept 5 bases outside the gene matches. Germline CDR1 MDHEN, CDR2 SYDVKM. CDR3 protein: CASSPRGRYEQYF. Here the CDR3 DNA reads TGTGCCAGCAGCCCCAGGGGGCGATACGAGCAGTACTTC. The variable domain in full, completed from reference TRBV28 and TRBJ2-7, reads DVKVTQSSRYLVKRTGEKVFLECVQDMDHENMFWYRQDPGLGLRLIYFSYDVKMKEKGDIPEGYSVSREKKERFSLILESASTNQTSMYLCASSPRGRYEQYFGPGTRLTVT.

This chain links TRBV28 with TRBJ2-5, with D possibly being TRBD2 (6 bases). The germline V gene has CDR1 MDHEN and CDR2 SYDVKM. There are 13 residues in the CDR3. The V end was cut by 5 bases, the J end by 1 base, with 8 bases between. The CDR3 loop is CASSLGLQETQYF. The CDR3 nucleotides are TGTGCCAGCAGTCTGGGACTCCAAGAGACCCAGTACTTC.

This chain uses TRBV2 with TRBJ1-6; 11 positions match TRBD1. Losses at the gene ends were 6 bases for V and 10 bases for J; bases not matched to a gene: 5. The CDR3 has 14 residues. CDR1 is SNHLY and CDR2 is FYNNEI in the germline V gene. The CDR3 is CASRGQGARSPLHF. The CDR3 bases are TGTGCCAGCAGAGGACAGGGGGCAAGGTCACCCCTCCACTTT.

Written as DNA, the CDR3 is TGTGCCAGCAGCCCCTGGGACAGGGCCTACAATGAGCAGTTCTTC. It translates to CASSPWDRAYNEQFF. The V call is TRBV5-4, the J call TRBJ2-1; TRBD1 aligns across 9 bases. This CDR3 region has 15 residues. The ends lost 4 bases at V and 2 bases at J; junction bases unmatched: 4. Germline CDR1 SGHNT, CDR2 YYREEE (reference sequence).

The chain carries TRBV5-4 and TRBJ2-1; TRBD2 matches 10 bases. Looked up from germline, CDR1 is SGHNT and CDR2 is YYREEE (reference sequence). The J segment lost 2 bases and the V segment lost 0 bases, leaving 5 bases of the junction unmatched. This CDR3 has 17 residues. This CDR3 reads CASSLGSSGSTYNEQFF. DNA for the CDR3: TGTGCCAGCAGCTTGGGGTCTAGCGGGAGCACCTACAATGAGCAGTTCTTC.